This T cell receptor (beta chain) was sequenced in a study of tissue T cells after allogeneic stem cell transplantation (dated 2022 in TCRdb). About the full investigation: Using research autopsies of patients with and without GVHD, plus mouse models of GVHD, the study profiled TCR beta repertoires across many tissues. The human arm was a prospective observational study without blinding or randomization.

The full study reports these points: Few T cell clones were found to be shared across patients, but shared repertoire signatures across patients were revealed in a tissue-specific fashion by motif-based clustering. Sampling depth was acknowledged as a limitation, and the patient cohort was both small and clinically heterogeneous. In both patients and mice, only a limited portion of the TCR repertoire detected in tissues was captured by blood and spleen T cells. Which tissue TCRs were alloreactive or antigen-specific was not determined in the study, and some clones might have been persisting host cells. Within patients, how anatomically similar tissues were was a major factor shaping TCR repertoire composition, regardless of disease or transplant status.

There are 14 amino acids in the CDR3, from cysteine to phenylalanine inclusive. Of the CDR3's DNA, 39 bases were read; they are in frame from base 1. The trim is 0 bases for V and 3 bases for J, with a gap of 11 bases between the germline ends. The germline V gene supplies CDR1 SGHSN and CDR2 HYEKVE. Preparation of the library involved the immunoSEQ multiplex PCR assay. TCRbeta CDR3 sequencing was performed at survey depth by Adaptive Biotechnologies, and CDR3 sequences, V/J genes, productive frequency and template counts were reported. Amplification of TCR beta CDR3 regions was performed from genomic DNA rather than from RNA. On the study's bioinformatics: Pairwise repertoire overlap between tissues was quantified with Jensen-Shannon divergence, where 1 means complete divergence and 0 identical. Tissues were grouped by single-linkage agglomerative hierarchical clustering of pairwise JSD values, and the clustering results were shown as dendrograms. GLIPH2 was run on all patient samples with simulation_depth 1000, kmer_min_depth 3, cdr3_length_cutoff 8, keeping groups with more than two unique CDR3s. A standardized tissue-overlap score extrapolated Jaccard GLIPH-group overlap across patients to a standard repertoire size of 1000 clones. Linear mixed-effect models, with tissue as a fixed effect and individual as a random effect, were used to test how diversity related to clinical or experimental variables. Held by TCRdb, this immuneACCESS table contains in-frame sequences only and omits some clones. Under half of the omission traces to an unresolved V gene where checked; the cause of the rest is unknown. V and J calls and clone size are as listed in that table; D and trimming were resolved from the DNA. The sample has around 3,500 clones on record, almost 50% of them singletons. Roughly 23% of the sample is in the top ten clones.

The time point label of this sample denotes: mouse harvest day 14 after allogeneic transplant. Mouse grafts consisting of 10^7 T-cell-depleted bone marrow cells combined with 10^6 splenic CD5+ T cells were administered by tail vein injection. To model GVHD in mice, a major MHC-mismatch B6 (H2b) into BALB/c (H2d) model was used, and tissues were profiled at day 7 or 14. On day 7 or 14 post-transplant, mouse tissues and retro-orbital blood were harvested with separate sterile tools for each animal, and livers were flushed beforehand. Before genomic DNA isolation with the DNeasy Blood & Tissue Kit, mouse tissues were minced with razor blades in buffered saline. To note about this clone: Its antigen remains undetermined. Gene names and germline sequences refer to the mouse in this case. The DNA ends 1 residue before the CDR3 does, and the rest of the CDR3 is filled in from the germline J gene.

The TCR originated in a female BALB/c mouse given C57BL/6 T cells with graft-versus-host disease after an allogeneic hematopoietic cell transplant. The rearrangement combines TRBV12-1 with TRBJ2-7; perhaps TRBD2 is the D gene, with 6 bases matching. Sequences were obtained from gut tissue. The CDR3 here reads CASSLDGGGYEQYF. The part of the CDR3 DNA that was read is TGTGCCAGCTCTCTCGATGGGGGAGGCTATGAACAGTAC.